Listed below are T cell receptor beta chains from one sample, sequenced in a study of cytomegalovirus exposure and HLA in healthy donors. Assay used: immunoSEQ multiplex PCR; TCRdb lists only in-frame clones, some missing. The sample includes around 63,000 clones, 79% of them seen just once. The specimen was PBMCs. The receptors come from a woman aged 25-40 years in good health and CMV-seronegative. The CDR3 runs from the conserved cysteine through the conserved F or W. D genes are given only for firm matches.

>TRBJ2-2|TRBV9|TRBD2
CASSVASGNTGELFF
>TRBJ1-3|TRBV19|.
CASSPPGSGNTIYF
>TRBJ1-2|TRBV30|TRBD1
CACTFPGQGRYGYTF
>TRBJ2-1|TRBV28|.
CASPSPYNEQFF
>TRBJ2-1|TRBV12-5|TRBD2
CASGWEGNEQFF
>TRBJ1-1|TRBV7-9|.
CASSLDGGPEAFF
>TRBJ1-2|TRBV7-9|.
CASSPQDYGYTF
>TRBJ1-2|TRBV9|TRBD1
CASSVTGESYYGYTF
>TRBJ2-3|TRBV9|TRBD2
CASSGRAGGGTDTQYF
>TRBJ2-1|TRBV5-4|TRBD2
CASRWTSGGLVFSYNEQFF
>TRBJ1-4|TRBV11-3|TRBD1
CASSLYGTELDEKLFF
>TRBJ1-6|TRBV6-5|TRBD1
CASSLSGGDSPLHF
>TRBJ1-2|TRBV5-1|TRBD1
CASSATGGNGYTF
>TRBJ2-3|TRBV4-3|TRBD2
CASSQDGSSGSTDTQYF
>TRBJ1-5|TRBV2|.
CASSERQGQNQPQHF
>TRBJ1-2|TRBV7-9|TRBD1
CASSAVTGGNGYTF
>TRBJ2-3|TRBV9|TRBD2
CASSVRGSGGSTDTQYF
>TRBJ1-2|TRBV19|.
CASTPRTLGRGYTF
>TRBJ2-3|TRBV7-2|.
CASSLGLGAGTDTQYF
>TRBJ1-1|TRBV9|.
CASSGGGLNTEAFF
>TRBJ2-7|TRBV9|TRBD1
CASSVRQGAAEQYF
>TRBJ1-2|TRBV6-1|.
CASSGQGYGYTF
>TRBJ1-1|TRBV9|TRBD1
CASSRDRGSPEAFF
>TRBJ2-3|TRBV5-1|TRBD1
CASSPPGQGTDTQYF
>TRBJ1-2|TRBV18|TRBD1
CASSGGQDYGYTF
>TRBJ1-3|TRBV19|.
CASSNPWAGNTIYF
>TRBJ2-1|TRBV9|TRBD2
CASSPTPSGNEQFF
>TRBJ2-6|TRBV11-2|.
CASRTGRGFSGANVLTF
>TRBJ1-5|TRBV7-9|.
CASSLGAGPPQHF